One sample yielded the 4 T cell receptor beta chains listed below, sequenced in a study of T-cell reconstitution after alpha-beta-depleted transplantation in children. The TCRbeta library was prepared with unique molecular identifiers. Each CDR3 protein is one row after TCRdb ran MiXCR on the PCR reads. The sample consists of about 540,000 distinct CDR3 sequences, 15% to 20% of them appearing once. The input for sequencing was PBMCs from the stem cell graft donor, taken from the stem cell graft. The origin of the receptors is a human donor who donated a stem cell graft to a child with acute lymphoblastic leukemia.

This clonotype was counted at least ten times. This rearrangement joins TRBV20-1 to TRBJ2-3; D might be TRBD1 (5 bases). Trimming removed 2 bases from V and 2 bases from J, with 11 bases in between. The CDR3 has 14 residues. Germline loops: CDR1 DFQATT, CDR2 SNEGSKA (reference sequence). CDR3 coding DNA: TGCAGTGCTAGACTCAGGGATTTCACAGATACGCAGTATTTT. Protein sequence: CSARLRDFTDTQYF.

The chain is built from TRBV10-3 and TRBJ2-7; the D gene could be TRBD1 or TRBD2 (5 bases each). Deletions cut 11 bases from V and 2 bases from J, with 13 bases between. The CDR3 loop spans 12 amino acids. CDR1 and CDR2 (germline): ENHRY, SYGVKD. CDR3 in DNA: TGTGCCGCCCGGGACCGCACCTACGAGCAGTACTTC. This gives the protein CAARDRTYEQYF.

This clonotype was seen a few times. The rearrangement uses TRBV7-2 and TRBJ2-2; 10 bases are shared with TRBD2. This CDR3 is built from 13 residues. Germline CDR1 is SGHTA and CDR2 is FQGNSA. V shed 6 bases, J shed 10 bases, and the junction held 5 bases outside the gene matches. The CDR3: CASSLAGVAELFF. DNA for the CDR3: TGTGCCAGCAGTCTAGCGGGAGTGGCGGAGCTGTTTTTT.

This clonotype was seen many times. The chain is built from TRBV29-1 and TRBJ1-2, with D possibly matching TRBD1 (5 bases). The CDR3 contains 12 residues. Germline V gives CDR1 SQVTM, CDR2 ANQGSEA. The germline V and J ends were trimmed by 3 bases and 2 bases, with 7 bases remaining between them. CDR3 amino acids: CSVDGGNYGYTF. The CDR3 bases are TGCAGCGTTGATGGGGGGAACTATGGCTACACCTTC.